This T cell receptor beta chain was captured by sequencing in a study of response to subunit inactivated influenza vaccine. Each CDR3 protein gets one entry after TCRdb re-called the RT-PCR reads with MiXCR. The sample has 150,000 to 200,000 distinct CDR3 sequences; roughly 8.7% are singletons. Note on this clonotype: Its antigen remains unidentified.

Points from the study as a whole: Each seasonal influenza vaccination, the authors suggested, recruits few new T cells.

V lost 7 bases and J lost 3, with 19 bases in between. Germline CDR1 and CDR2: MDHEN and SYDVKM. This CDR3 contains 15 residues. The sequence was obtained from a man aged 45-60 years who received an inactivated influenza vaccine. The sequences come from non-naive T cells sorted from PBMCs, collected on the day of vaccination. The V gene is TRBV28, the J gene TRBJ2-7; perhaps D is TRBD1 or TRBD2 (6 bases each). The CDR3 bases are TGTGCCAGCACCTCCCCCGTGGGGGGCCGCTACGAGCAGTACTTC. It translates to CASTSPVGGRYEQYF.